The entry below gives a single T cell receptor beta chain sequence along with its context. Antigen: not known. This specimen belongs to a study of beta chain features in type 1 diabetes. Whole-study results and caveats: A potential PCR bias toward shorter templates would be equal in patient and control samples. Patients with Type 1 diabetes showed moderately but significantly shorter TCRB CDR3s in all four CD4+ subsets. A closer apparent resemblance between naive, central memory and Treg TCRB repertoires was seen in patients than in healthy donors.

Sorting with CD45RO/CCR7/CD25/CD127/CD95/CD27 yielded naive, central memory, regulatory and stem-like memory CD4+ cells. Reverse transcription of all isolated RNA meant that expressed TCRB transcripts were sequenced. Assay: immunoSEQ multiplex PCR; the TCRdb copy retains only in-frame clones and omits some. The profile shows approximately 58,000 clones, 60% to 70% of them singletons. The TCR comes from a young woman with type 1 diabetes. Source material: stem cell memory CD4+ T cells from blood.

CDR3 protein: CASSGLGYNEQFF. The CDR3 DNA sequence: TGCGCCAGCAGCGGACTAGGTTACAATGAGCAGTTCTTC. The chain employs TRBV5-1 and TRBJ2-1; 7 bases map to TRBD2. The CDR3 runs to 13 residues. Trimming cost V 4 bases and J 4 bases; bases outside gene matches: 2. Germline V lookup: CDR1 SGHRS, CDR2 YFSETQ.